Sequencing of this T cell receptor beta chain was carried out in a study of blood T cell repertoires in COVID-19. About the study: The study drew acute and convalescent COVID-19 samples from the United States, Italy and Spain. PBMCs, B-cell-depleted T cells, or T cells were the source of the cDNA or gDNA that made up the material.

Original methodology: Reference gene primer amplification gave estimated nucleated cell counts. Produced via immunoSEQ multiplex PCR; TCRdb's table is partial and in-frame only. The V and J calls and clone size were taken over from that table, and D and trimming were inferred from the DNA. The table has 350,000 to 400,000 clones, 85% to 90% seen once; the top ten hold roughly 6.8%. The CDR3 consists of 13 residues. J gave up 6 bases and V 8 bases, and 5 bases lay outside the gene matches. This sequence joins TRBV12-3 or TRBV12-4 and TRBJ1-1, with 11 bases identical to TRBD1. This TCR was recovered from a man aged 18 to 30 with active or convalescent COVID-19. The material sequenced was peripheral blood. CDR3 coding DNA: TGTGCCAGCGCCGGGACAGGGGGTGCTGAAGCTTTCTTT. It yields the protein CASAGTGGAEAFF.